Each of the 14 T cell receptor beta chains below was sequenced from the same sample in a study of radiotherapy plus CTLA-4 blockade in lung cancer. The repertoire was sequenced with immunoSEQ multiplex PCR; TCRdb's copy has only in-frame clones and lacks some. The sample carries about 85,000 clones, 70% to 90% recorded once. This material consisted of peripheral blood, taken from a patient treated with radiotherapy plus ipilimumab. The receptors derive from a human donor with non-small cell lung cancer who had a partial response to radiotherapy plus ipilimumab.

The rearrangement joins TRBV18 to TRBJ1-1; TRBD1 matches at 8 bases. V lost 3 bases, J lost 1 base, and 4 bases stayed unmatched. CDR3 length: 15 amino acids. Germline V lookup: CDR1 KGHSH, CDR2 LQKENI. The CDR3, as DNA: TGTGCCAGCTCACCCCCGGGACAGGCGAACACTGAAGCTTTCTTT. It is translated as CASSPPGQANTEAFF.

The gene calls are TRBV7-8 and TRBJ1-6, with a weak D call TRBD1 (5 bases). The CDR3 runs to 16 residues. The V end was cut by 1 base, the J end by 5 bases, with 12 bases between. CDR1 is SGHVS, CDR2 FQNEAQ, per germline. The CDR3 spells CASSLGQGVNNSPLHF. For the CDR3, the DNA is TGTGCCAGCAGCTTAGGTCAGGGCGTCAATAATTCACCCCTCCACTTT.

The V call is TRBV27, the J call TRBJ2-2; D not certain. The V gene's germline CDR1 is MNHEY and CDR2 SMNVEV (reference sequence). V shed 2 bases and J shed 7 bases, with 11 bases lying between them. The CDR3 is made up of 14 amino acids. The DNA of the CDR3 is TGTGCCAGCAGTTTAGGCCTTCAGCGCGGGGAGCTGTTTTTT. This sequence encodes CASSLGLQRGELFF.

The V and J genes are TRBV18 and TRBJ1-4, with D unclear. V lost 3 bases and J lost 5, with 10 bases in between. The V gene's germline CDR1 is KGHSH and CDR2 LQKENI. The CDR3 contains 14 residues. CDR3 sequence (DNA): TGTGCCAGCTCACCCCTGGACTCGAATGAAAAACTGTTTTTT. This sequence encodes CASSPLDSNEKLFF.

In this sample, this clone turned up once. This chain connects TRBV7-9 to TRBJ2-1; the D gene is possibly TRBD2 (6 bases). The germline gives CDR1 SEHNR, CDR2 FQNEAQ (reference sequence). Trimming removed 5 bases from V and 0 bases from J, with 11 bases in between. The CDR3 spans 15 residues. The DNA of the CDR3 is TGTGCCAGCAGCGCCGGGAGCCCCTCCTACAATGAGCAGTTCTTC. Translation gives CASSAGSPSYNEQFF.

This sequence joins TRBV5-1 and TRBJ2-2; D gene uncertain. The CDR3 extends over 15 amino acids. The germline CDR1 and CDR2 sequences are SGHRS and YFSETQ. V dropped 4 bases and J dropped 0 bases, with 10 bases sitting between them. CDR3 region: CASSPSMTNTGELFF. CDR3 sequence (DNA): TGCGCCAGCAGCCCATCTATGACGAACACCGGGGAGCTGTTTTTT.

The chain employs TRBV7-2 and TRBJ1-2, with 7 bases matching TRBD1. The CDR3 length is 15 residues. After removal of 3 bases from V and 5 bases from J, the junction contained 9 bases not matched to a gene. Germline values: CDR1 SGHTA, CDR2 FQGNSA. This CDR3 is CASSFAGTATYGYTF. As DNA, the CDR3 is TGTGCCAGCAGCTTCGCCGGGACAGCAACTTATGGCTACACCTTC.

V is TRBV28 and J is TRBJ1-1; the D gene is possibly TRBD1 (6 bases). This CDR3 is built from 16 residues. The ends were cut back, 5 bases at V and 0 bases at J, with 16 bases in the middle. Germline CDR1 is MDHEN and CDR2 is SYDVKM. The chain's CDR3 is CASSPPQGYMNTEAFF. The CDR3 bases are TGTGCCAGCAGTCCCCCACAGGGATATATGAACACTGAAGCTTTCTTT. The whole variable domain, remainder taken from reference TRBV28 and TRBJ1-1, is DVKVTQSSRYLVKRTGEKVFLECVQDMDHENMFWYRQDPGLGLRLIYFSYDVKMKEKGDIPEGYSVSREKKERFSLILESASTNQTSMYLCASSPPQGYMNTEAFFGQGTRLTVV.

The J gene is TRBJ2-3, the V gene TRBV7-2, with 7 nucleotides matching TRBD2. There are 15 residues in the CDR3. Germline V lookup: CDR1 SGHTA, CDR2 FQGNSA. After removal of 5 bases from V and 4 bases from J, the junction contained 9 bases not matched to a gene. CDR3 bases: TGTGCCAGCAGCGAGAAATTAGCGGGCCCAGATACGCAGTATTTT. It encodes CASSEKLAGPDTQYF.

This chain uses TRBV9 with TRBJ2-1; 13 bases line up with TRBD2. The germline V gene encodes CDR1 SGDLS and CDR2 YYNGEE. The CDR3 is 16 residues long. Trimming removed 0 bases from V and 8 bases from J; junction bases left unmatched: 5. CDR3 nucleotide sequence: TGTGCCAGCAGCGTAGGGACTAGCGGGGGATACCATGAGCAGTTCTTC. Its protein is CASSVGTSGGYHEQFF.

This chain uses TRBV5-1 with TRBJ2-3, with 9 bases lining up with TRBD1. Germline CDR1 is SGHRS and CDR2 is YFSETQ. V lost 4 bases to trimming and J lost 3 bases; unmatched junction nucleotides: 12. The CDR3 has 17 amino acids. Here the CDR3 reads CASSPQGGTGRTDTQYF. The CDR3, as DNA: TGCGCCAGCAGCCCCCAAGGCGGGACAGGGCGGACAGATACGCAGTATTTT.

The genes are TRBV28 and TRBJ2-1; the match to TRBD2 covers 10 bases. The germline V gene encodes CDR1 MDHEN and CDR2 SYDVKM. This CDR3 has 16 amino acids. The junction had 6 bases not matched to a gene; V was cut back by 3 bases and J by 4 bases. The CDR3, as DNA: TGTGCCAGCAGTTTCGTCCGACTAGCGGGTTACAATGAGCAGTTCTTC. Amino acids: CASSFVRLAGYNEQFF.

This sequence joins TRBV7-9 and TRBJ1-2; 7 bases map to TRBD1. In germline, CDR1 is SEHNR, CDR2 FQNEAQ (reference sequence). The length of the CDR3 is 14 residues. The junction had 7 bases not matched to a gene; V was cut back by 5 bases and J by 4 bases. The CDR3 DNA reads as TGTGCCAGCAGCCTATGGGACAGAATCTATGGCTACACCTTC. This encodes CASSLWDRIYGYTF.

This sequence joins TRBV2 and TRBJ2-1; D is perhaps TRBD2 (5 bases). In germline, CDR1 is SNHLY, CDR2 FYNNEI. Trimming cost V 4 bases and J 7 bases, with 11 bases left between them. The CDR3 runs 13 residues. As DNA, the CDR3 is TGTGCCAGCAGTGTGAGGGTGGGAAATGAGCAGTTCTTC. This sequence encodes CASSVRVGNEQFF.